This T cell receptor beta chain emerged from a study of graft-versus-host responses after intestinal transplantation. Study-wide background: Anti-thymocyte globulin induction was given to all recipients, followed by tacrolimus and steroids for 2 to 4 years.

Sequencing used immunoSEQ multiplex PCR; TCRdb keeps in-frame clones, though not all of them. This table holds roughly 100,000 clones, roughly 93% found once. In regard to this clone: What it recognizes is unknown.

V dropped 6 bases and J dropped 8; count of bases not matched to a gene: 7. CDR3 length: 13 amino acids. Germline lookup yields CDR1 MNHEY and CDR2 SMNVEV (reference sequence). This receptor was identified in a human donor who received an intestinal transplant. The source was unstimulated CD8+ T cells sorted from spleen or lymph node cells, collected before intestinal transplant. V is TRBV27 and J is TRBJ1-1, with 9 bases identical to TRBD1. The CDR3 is CASSQGQGTEAFF. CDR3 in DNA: TGTGCCAGCAGCCAGGGACAGGGAACCGAAGCTTTCTTT.